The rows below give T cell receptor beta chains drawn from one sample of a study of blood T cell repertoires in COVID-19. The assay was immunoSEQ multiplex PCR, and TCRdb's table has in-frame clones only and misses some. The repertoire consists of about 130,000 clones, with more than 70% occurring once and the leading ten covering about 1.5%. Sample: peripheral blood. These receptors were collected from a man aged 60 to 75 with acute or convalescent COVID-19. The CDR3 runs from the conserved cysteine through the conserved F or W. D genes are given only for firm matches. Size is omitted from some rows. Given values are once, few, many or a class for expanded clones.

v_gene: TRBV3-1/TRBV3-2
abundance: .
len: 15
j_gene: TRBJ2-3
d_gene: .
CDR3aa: CASRQTQVNTDTQYF
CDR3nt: TGTGCCAGCAGACAAACACAGGTAAACACAGATACGCAGTATTTT

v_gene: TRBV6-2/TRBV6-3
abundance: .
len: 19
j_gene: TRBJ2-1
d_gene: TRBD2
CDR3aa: CASSTSLLAGASSYNEQFF
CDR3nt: TGTGCCAGCAGCACCTCCCTACTAGCGGGCGCAAGCTCCTACAATGAGCAGTTCTTC

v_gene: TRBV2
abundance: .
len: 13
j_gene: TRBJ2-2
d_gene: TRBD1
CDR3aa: CASTDRATGELFF
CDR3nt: TGTGCCAGCACTGACAGGGCCACCGGGGAGCTGTTTTTT

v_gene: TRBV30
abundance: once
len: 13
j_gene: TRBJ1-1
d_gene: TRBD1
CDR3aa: CAWSSGGYTEAFF
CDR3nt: TGTGCCTGGAGTTCAGGGGGGTACACTGAAGCTTTCTTT

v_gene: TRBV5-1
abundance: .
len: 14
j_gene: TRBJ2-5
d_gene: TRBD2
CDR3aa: CASSSDSGVETQYF
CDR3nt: TGCGCCAGCAGCTCCGATAGCGGGGTTGAGACCCAGTACTTC

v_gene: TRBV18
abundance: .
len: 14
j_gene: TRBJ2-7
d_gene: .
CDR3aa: CASSPPQVSYEQYF
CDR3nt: TGTGCCAGCTCACCACCTCAGGTCTCCTACGAGCAGTACTTC

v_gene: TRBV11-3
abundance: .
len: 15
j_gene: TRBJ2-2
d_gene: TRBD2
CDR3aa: CASSASSGSTGELFF
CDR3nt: TGTGCCAGCAGCGCATCTAGCGGGAGCACCGGGGAGCTGTTTTTT

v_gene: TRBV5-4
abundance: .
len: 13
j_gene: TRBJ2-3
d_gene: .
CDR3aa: CASSWYQTDTQYF
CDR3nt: TGTGCCAGCAGCTGGTACCAGACAGATACGCAGTATTTT

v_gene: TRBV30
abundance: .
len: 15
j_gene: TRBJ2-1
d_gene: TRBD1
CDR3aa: CAWSVPGQGKNEQFF
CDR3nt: TGTGCCTGGAGTGTACCGGGACAGGGGAAAAATGAGCAGTTCTTC

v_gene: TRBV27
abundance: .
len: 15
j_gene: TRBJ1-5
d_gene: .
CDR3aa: CASSDTEGFNQPQHF
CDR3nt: TGTGCCAGCAGTGATACCGAGGGTTTCAATCAGCCCCAGCATTTT

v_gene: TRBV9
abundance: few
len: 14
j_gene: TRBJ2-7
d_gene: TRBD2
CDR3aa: CASSPRGGSYEQYF
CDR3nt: TGTGCCAGCAGCCCGCGGGGCGGGAGTTACGAGCAGTACTTC

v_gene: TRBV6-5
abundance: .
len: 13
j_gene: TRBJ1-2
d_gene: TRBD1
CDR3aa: CATWGQNVLGYTF
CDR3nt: TGTGCCACCTGGGGACAGAACGTATTGGGATACACCTTC

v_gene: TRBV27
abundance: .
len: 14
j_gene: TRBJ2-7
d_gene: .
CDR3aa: CASSFAQGVYEQYF
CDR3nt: TGTGCCAGCAGTTTTGCGCAGGGTGTCTACGAGCAGTACTTC

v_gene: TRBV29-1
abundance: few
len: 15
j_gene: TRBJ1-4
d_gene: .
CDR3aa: CSATKWGGLNEKLFF
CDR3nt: TGCAGCGCCACCAAATGGGGGGGGCTTAATGAAAAACTGTTTTTT

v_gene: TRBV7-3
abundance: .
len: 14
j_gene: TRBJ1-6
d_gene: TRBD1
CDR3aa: CASSSDRFNSPLHF
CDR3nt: TGTGCCAGCAGCTCGGACAGGTTCAATTCACCCCTCCACTTT

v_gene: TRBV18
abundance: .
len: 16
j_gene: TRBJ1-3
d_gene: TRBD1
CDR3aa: CASSPPTGPAGNTIYF
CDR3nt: TGTGCCAGCTCACCACCGACAGGGCCAGCGGGAAACACCATATATTTT

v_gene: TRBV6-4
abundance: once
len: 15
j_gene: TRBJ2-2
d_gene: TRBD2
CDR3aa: CASTELAGSTGELFF
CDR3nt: TGTGCCAGCACGGAACTAGCGGGGTCCACCGGGGAGCTGTTTTTT

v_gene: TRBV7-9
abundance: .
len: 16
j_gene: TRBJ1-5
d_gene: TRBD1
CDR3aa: CASSNWDRGPQQPQHF
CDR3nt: TGTGCCAGCAGCAACTGGGACAGGGGGCCGCAGCAGCCCCAGCATTTT

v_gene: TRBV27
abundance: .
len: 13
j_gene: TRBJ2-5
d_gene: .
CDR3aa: CASSLRRGETQYF
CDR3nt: TGTGCCAGCAGTTTACGCCGCGGGGAGACCCAGTACTTC

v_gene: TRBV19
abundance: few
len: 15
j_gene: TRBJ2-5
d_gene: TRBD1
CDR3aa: CASTTTGTGQETQYF
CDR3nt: TGTGCCAGTACCACAACCGGGACAGGGCAAGAGACCCAGTACTTC

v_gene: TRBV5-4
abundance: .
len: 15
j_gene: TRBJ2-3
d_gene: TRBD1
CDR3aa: CASSLPGQSSDTQYF
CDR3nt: TGTGCCAGCAGCCTACCGGGACAGAGTTCAGATACGCAGTATTTT

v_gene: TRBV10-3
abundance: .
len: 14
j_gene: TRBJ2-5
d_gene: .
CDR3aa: CAISEGQYKETQYF
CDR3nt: TGTGCCATCAGTGAAGGACAATATAAAGAGACCCAGTACTTC

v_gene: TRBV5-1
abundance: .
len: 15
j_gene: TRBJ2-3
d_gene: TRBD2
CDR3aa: CASSSSGGAEGTQYF
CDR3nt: TGCGCCAGCAGCTCTAGCGGGGGGGCCGAGGGTACGCAGTATTTT

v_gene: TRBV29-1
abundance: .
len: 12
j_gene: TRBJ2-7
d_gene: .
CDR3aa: CSVRGIGYEQYF
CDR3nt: TGCAGCGTTAGAGGGATTGGCTACGAGCAGTACTTC

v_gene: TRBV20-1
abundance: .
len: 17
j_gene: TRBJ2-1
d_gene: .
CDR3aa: CSASPETWTFSYNEQFF
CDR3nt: TGCAGTGCTAGTCCCGAGACATGGACTTTCTCCTACAATGAGCAGTTCTTC

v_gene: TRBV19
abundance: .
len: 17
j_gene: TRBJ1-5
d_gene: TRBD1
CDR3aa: CASKPRTGVRSNQPQHF
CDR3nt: TGTGCCAGTAAGCCCCGGACAGGGGTCAGGAGCAATCAGCCCCAGCATTTT

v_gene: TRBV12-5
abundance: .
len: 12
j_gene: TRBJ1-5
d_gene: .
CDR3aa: CASGLTNQPQHF
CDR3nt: TGTGCTAGTGGTTTGACTAATCAGCCCCAGCATTTT

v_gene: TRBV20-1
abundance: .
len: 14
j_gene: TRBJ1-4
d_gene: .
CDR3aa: CSASPPTTNEKLFF
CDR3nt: TGCAGTGCTAGTCCCCCCACTACTAATGAAAAACTGTTTTTT

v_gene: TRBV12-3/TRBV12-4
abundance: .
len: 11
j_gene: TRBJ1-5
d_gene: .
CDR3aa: CASTLDQPQHF
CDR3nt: TGTGCCAGCACCCTAGATCAGCCCCAGCATTTT

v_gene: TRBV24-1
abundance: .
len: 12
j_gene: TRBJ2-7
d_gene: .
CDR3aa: CATSDPGHEQYF
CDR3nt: TGTGCCACCAGTGATCCCGGTCACGAGCAGTACTTC

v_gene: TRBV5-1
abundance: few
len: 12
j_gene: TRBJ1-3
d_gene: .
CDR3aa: CASRSGGNTIYF
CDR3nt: TGCGCCAGCAGAAGCGGTGGAAACACCATATATTTT

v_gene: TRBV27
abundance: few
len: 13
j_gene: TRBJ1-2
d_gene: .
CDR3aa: CASSPTGNYGYTF
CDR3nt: TGTGCCAGCAGTCCGACAGGAAACTATGGCTACACCTTC

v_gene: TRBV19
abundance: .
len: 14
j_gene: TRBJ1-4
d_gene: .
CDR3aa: CASSQGSTNEKLFF
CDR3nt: TGTGCCAGTAGTCAGGGGTCGACTAATGAAAAACTGTTTTTT

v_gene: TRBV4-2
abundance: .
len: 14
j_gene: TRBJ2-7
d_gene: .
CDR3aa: CASSQGAGTYEQYF
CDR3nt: TGTGCCAGCAGCCAAGGGGCGGGGACCTACGAGCAGTACTTC

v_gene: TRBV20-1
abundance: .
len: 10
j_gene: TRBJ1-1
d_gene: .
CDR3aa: CSASRSEAFF
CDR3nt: TGCAGTGCTAGTCGGTCTGAAGCTTTCTTT

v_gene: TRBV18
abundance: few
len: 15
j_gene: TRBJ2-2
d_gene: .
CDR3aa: CASSPRTLNTGELFF
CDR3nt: TGTGCCAGCTCACCAAGGACACTGAACACCGGGGAGCTGTTTTTT

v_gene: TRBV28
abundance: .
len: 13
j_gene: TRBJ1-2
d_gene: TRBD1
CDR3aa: CASRDRANYGYTF
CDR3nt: TGTGCCAGCCGGGACAGAGCTAACTATGGCTACACCTTC

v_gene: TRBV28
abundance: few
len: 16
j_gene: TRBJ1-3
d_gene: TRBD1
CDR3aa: CASSFPGTVSGNTIYF
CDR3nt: TGTGCCAGCAGTTTTCCCGGGACAGTCTCTGGAAACACCATATATTTT

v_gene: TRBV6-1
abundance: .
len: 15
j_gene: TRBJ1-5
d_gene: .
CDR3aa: CASSEALRVIQPQHF
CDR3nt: TGTGCCAGCAGTGAAGCGCTCAGGGTAATTCAGCCCCAGCATTTT

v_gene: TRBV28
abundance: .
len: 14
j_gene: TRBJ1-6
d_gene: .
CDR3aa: CASKGSSYNSPLHF
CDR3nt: TGTGCCAGCAAAGGGAGCTCCTATAATTCACCCCTCCACTTT

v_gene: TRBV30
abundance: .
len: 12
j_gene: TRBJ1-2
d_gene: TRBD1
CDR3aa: CAWSTGEWGYTF
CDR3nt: TGTGCCTGGAGTACAGGGGAATGGGGCTACACCTTC

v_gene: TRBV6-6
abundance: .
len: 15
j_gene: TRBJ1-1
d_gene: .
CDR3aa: CASSYGDTMNTEAFF
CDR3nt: TGTGCCAGCAGTTACGGGGACACAATGAACACTGAAGCTTTCTTT

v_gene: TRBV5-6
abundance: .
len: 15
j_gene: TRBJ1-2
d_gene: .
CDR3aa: CASSGGRRDYYGYTF
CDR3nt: TGTGCCAGCAGCGGGGGCAGGCGTGACTACTATGGCTACACCTTC